Listed below are T cell receptor beta chains from one sample, sequenced in a study of response to subunit inactivated influenza vaccine. Each CDR3 protein is one row after TCRdb ran MiXCR on the RT-PCR reads. The profile covers under 550,000 distinct CDR3 sequences, with around 7.7% appearing a single time and 13% taken by the ten largest. The source was PBMCs from blood, collected around 25 months after vaccination. These receptors were obtained from a man aged 45 to 70 who received an inactivated influenza vaccine. Each CDR3 is given with its conserved first and last residue. The D gene is left open where the match is weak. The size entry is marked missing in some rows and otherwise reads once, few, many or a size class.

V: TRBV27; size: .; J: TRBJ2-1; D: TRBD2; DNA: TGTGCCAGCAGCAAAGTAGCGGGAGTGGGAATTAATGAGCAGTTCTTC; CDR3: CASSKVAGVGINEQFF
V: TRBV5-1; size: many; J: TRBJ2-3; D: .; DNA: TGCGCCACTATGTTTGGACCCGGCACAGATACGCAGTATTTT; CDR3: CATMFGPGTDTQYF
V: TRBV6-2/TRBV6-3; size: few; J: TRBJ2-7; D: TRBD2; DNA: TGTGCCAGCAAAAGACAGACTAGCGGGACCTACGAGCAGTACTTC; CDR3: CASKRQTSGTYEQYF
V: TRBV11-2; size: many; J: TRBJ2-1; D: TRBD1; DNA: TGTGCCAGCAGGGACACGGGACAGTACAATGAGCAGTTCTTC; CDR3: CASRDTGQYNEQFF
V: TRBV5-5; size: .; J: TRBJ2-7; D: .; DNA: TGTGCCATCAGCCCCGGGCTAGTCTACGAGCAGTACTTC; CDR3: CAISPGLVYEQYF
V: TRBV5-1; size: few; J: TRBJ1-5; D: .; DNA: TGCGCCAGCAGCTTCGGCGTGGGCAATCAGCCCCAGCATTTT; CDR3: CASSFGVGNQPQHF
V: TRBV3-1; size: .; J: TRBJ2-3; D: .; DNA: TGTGCCAGCAGCCCGGGACCTCGTCCGGATACGCAGTATTTT; CDR3: CASSPGPRPDTQYF
V: TRBV29-1; size: few; J: TRBJ2-7; D: .; DNA: TGCAGCGTCATACGGACGGGAACCTACGAGCAGTACTTC; CDR3: CSVIRTGTYEQYF
V: TRBV7-8; size: few; J: TRBJ2-5; D: .; DNA: TGTGCCAGCAGTAAAGAGACCCAGTACTTC; CDR3: CASSKETQYF
V: TRBV12-3/TRBV12-4; size: many; J: TRBJ1-1; D: .; DNA: TGTGCCAGCAGCGATCCCGGCGGGTTCACAAACACTGAAGCTTTCTTT; CDR3: CASSDPGGFTNTEAFF
V: TRBV20-1; size: few; J: TRBJ2-5; D: .; DNA: TGCAGTGCTAGAGATCGTGCAGCGCTTAGGGAGTACTTC; CDR3: CSARDRAALREYF
V: TRBV10-2; size: many; J: TRBJ1-2; D: .; DNA: TGCGCCAGCAGTGTAAGCGCCGGAGGATATGCTGGCTACACCTTC; CDR3: CASSVSAGGYAGYTF
V: TRBV12-3/TRBV12-4; size: .; J: TRBJ2-3; D: TRBD2; DNA: TGTGCCAGCAGTCCCGGGACTAGCGGGTACACAGATACGCAGTATTTT; CDR3: CASSPGTSGYTDTQYF
V: TRBV4-2; size: many; J: TRBJ2-1; D: TRBD2; DNA: TGTGCCAGCAGCCCCCGAGGGGCTAGCGGGGGGGCTCCGAATGAGCAGTTCTTC; CDR3: CASSPRGASGGAPNEQFF
V: TRBV7-2; size: few; J: TRBJ1-5; D: .; DNA: TGTGCCAGCAGCTGGGGTCGAGGCAATCAGCCCCAGCATTTT; CDR3: CASSWGRGNQPQHF
V: TRBV6-2/TRBV6-3; size: once; J: TRBJ2-7; D: .; DNA: TGTGCCAGCAGAACACCAGCCTACGAGCAGTACTTC; CDR3: CASRTPAYEQYF